Listed below are T cell receptor beta chains from one sample, sequenced in a study of siplizumab effects on memory and regulatory T cells. The method was immunoSEQ multiplex PCR; TCRdb's version includes in-frame clones alone and lacks a portion of them. This table has 50,000 to 55,000 clones, 95% to 97% appearing once. The sequencing input was naive CD4+ T cells sorted from blood. The source of these receptors is a human donor in good health. Each CDR3 is given with its conserved first and last residue. The order of the fields is D gene, J gene, clone size, CDR3 length, V gene, CDR3 DNA, CDR3 protein. The D gene is left open where the match is weak. A clone size is listed for some rows: how often the clone was seen (once, few, many), or a class if it is expanded.

NA	TRBJ2-3	NA	14	TRBV11-3	TGTGCCAGCAGCTTATGGTCAGGGTGGGATACGCAGTATTTT	CASSLWSGWDTQYF
NA	TRBJ2-6	NA	12	TRBV6-5	TGTGCCAGCATCTCTGGGGCCAACGTCCTGACTTTC	CASISGANVLTF
TRBD2	TRBJ2-3	NA	16	TRBV27	TGTGCCAGCAGTTTATTCAGTAGCGGGATGCCAGATACGCAGTATTTT	CASSLFSSGMPDTQYF
NA	TRBJ2-7	NA	15	TRBV19	TGTGCCAGTAGTATCTTTCCAGGGGACTCCTACGAGCAGTACTTC	CASSIFPGDSYEQYF
TRBD1	TRBJ1-2	NA	13	TRBV28	TGTGCCAGCAGTATTCCGGGACAGGATCCTCATACCTTC	CASSIPGQDPHTF
TRBD1	TRBJ1-5	NA	15	TRBV7-9	TGTGCCAGCAGCGCTACAGGGGGCAGCAATCAGCCCCAGCATTTT	CASSATGGSNQPQHF
NA	TRBJ2-5	NA	14	TRBV9	TGTGCCAGCAGCGTAGGGGGACAAGAAGAGACCCAGTACTTC	CASSVGGQEETQYF
NA	TRBJ2-3	NA	14	TRBV6-5	TGTGCCAGCATGTACGGGCGAAGCACAGATACGCAGTATTTT	CASMYGRSTDTQYF
NA	TRBJ2-7	NA	13	TRBV7-9	TGTGCCAGCAGCTTAGCACAGGATTCCGAGCAGTACTTC	CASSLAQDSEQYF
NA	TRBJ2-3	once	11	TRBV19	TGTGCCAGTAGTATGTTAGATACGCAGTATTTT	CASSMLDTQYF
NA	TRBJ2-4	NA	15	TRBV6-4	TGTGCCAGCAGTGCCGACGGTCTAGCCAAAAACATTCAGTACTTC	CASSADGLAKNIQYF
NA	TRBJ2-5	NA	12	TRBV6-1	TGTGCCAGCAGTGGATTAAGGCAGACCCAGTACTTC	CASSGLRQTQYF
NA	TRBJ2-6	NA	16	TRBV4-2	TGTGCCAGCAGCCAAGATCTCGGGTCTGGGGCCAACGTCCTGACTTTC	CASSQDLGSGANVLTF
NA	TRBJ2-1	once	15	TRBV5-1	TGCGCCAGCAGCTTGGCGGGGGCCCAACACAATGAGCAGTTCTTC	CASSLAGAQHNEQFF
TRBD1	TRBJ2-5	NA	14	TRBV18	TGTGCCAGCTCACCACGGACAGGCCAAGAGACCCAGTACTTC	CASSPRTGQETQYF
NA	TRBJ2-5	NA	12	TRBV10-2	TGCGCCACCTCAGGGGGAGGGGAGACCCAGTACTTC	CATSGGGETQYF
NA	TRBJ2-1	NA	15	TRBV11-1	TGTGCCAGCAGCTTCGGGGGAGCCAAATACAATGAGCAGTTCTTC	CASSFGGAKYNEQFF